Below are 20 T cell receptor beta chains sequenced from a single sample in a study of CD8+CD57+ T cells in acquired aplastic anemia (dated by TCRdb to the late 2010s). TCRdb records Illumina HiSeq 2000 as the sequencer. Profiling of TCR beta VDJ combinations and CDR3 sequences used genomic DNA as the template. The public reads were quality trimmed at Q25 with fastp and then assembled into clones with MiXCR by TCRdb, keeping productive beta chains. Every CDR3 protein is listed once, alongside the most common genes and DNA of its rows. The sample yields 15,000 to 25,000 distinct CDR3 sequences; less than 40% were counted once. The ten most abundant clones make up 70% to 90% of the sample. The study at large found these results: In patients, diversity was decreased in CD8+CD57+ cells compared with the total CD4+ and CD8+ cell pools.

These receptors lack a known antigen. Flow cytometry had shown CD8+CD57+ cell expansion in the patients selected for sequencing. The specimen was CD8+CD57+ T cells sorted from PBMCs. The cell subset or site label, read with the paper, signifies: bead-enriched CD8+CD57+ effector memory T cells from SAA patients. The receptor set was obtained from a human donor with aplastic anemia.

A note on this clonotype: The junction differs from germline at one of its ends, possibly a read error. The chain couples TRBV20-1 to TRBJ2-1; 10 bases match TRBD2. In germline, CDR1 is DFQATT, CDR2 SNEGSKA (reference sequence). This CDR3 spans 15 amino acids. CDR3 DNA sequence: TGCACTGCTAGAGTTACTAGCGGGACTGACAATGAGCAGTTCTTC. Residues: CTARVTSGTDNEQFF.

For the CDR3, the DNA is TGTGCCAGTAGCGGTTCTATCGGCAGAACCTACTCTGGAAACACCATATATTTT. Translation: CASSGSIGRTYSGNTIYF. The J gene is TRBJ1-3, the V gene TRBV19; no definite D call. V dropped 6 bases and J dropped 0 bases, with 21 bases sitting between them. The germline CDR1 and CDR2 sequences are LNHDA and SQIVND (reference sequence). CDR3 length: 18 amino acids.

The V gene is TRBV7-3, the J gene TRBJ2-2; tentatively, D is TRBD1 (6 bases). Germline CDR1 reads SGHTA; CDR2 reads FQGTGA. The CDR3 extends over 13 amino acids. Trimming pared 6 bases from V and 5 bases from J, leaving 10 bases between. The CDR3 sequence: CASSFGQTGELFF. The CDR3 DNA sequence: TGTGCCAGCAGTTTCGGACAGACCGGGGAGCTGTTTTTT.

This chain joins TRBV11-3 and TRBJ2-7; D possibly corresponds to TRBD1 (5 bases). In germline, CDR1 is SGHNT, CDR2 YENEEA. CDR3 length: 15 residues. Trimming removed 5 bases from V and 6 bases from J, with 20 bases in between. The CDR3 coding sequence is TGTGCCAGCAGCCCTGCCGCCGGCAGGGCACCCGAGCAGTACTTC. Translating it yields CASSPAAGRAPEQYF.

The chain has TRBV11-3 and TRBJ2-7; TRBD2 might be the D (5 bases). V was trimmed by 0 bases and J by 1 base, leaving 13 bases between them. The germline V gene encodes CDR1 SGHNT and CDR2 YENEEA. This CDR3 has 16 residues. The CDR3 DNA sequence: TGTGCCAGCAGCTTAGATCCGCGAAGAGGGTCCTACGAGCAGTACTTC. Its translation: CASSLDPRRGSYEQYF.

As concerns this clonotype: Germline is not matched at one junction end, which may reflect a read error. The chain is built from TRBV10-3 and TRBJ2-3; no clear D gene. CDR1 and CDR2 from the germline V gene are ENHRY and SYGVKD. The CDR3 runs 13 residues. The chain's CDR3 is CAITGSYTDTQCF. The CDR3, as DNA: TGTGCCATCACCGGGTCTTACACAGATACGCAGTGTTTT.

This clonotype was counted between two and nine times. This rearrangement joins TRBV20-1 to TRBJ2-7, with 9 bases aligning to TRBD2. Germline V lookup: CDR1 DFQATT, CDR2 SNEGSKA (reference sequence). There are 14 residues in the CDR3. Germline trimming cut 6 bases from V and 4 bases from J; bases unmatched to any gene: 10. CDR3 nucleotides: TGCAGTGCCCTTTATATAGCGGGAGAATACGAGCAGTACTTC. This encodes CSALYIAGEYEQYF.

V usage is TRBV19 and J usage is TRBJ2-3; tentatively, D is TRBD2 (5 bases). This CDR3 contains 17 residues. Germline CDR1 is LNHDA and CDR2 is SQIVND (reference sequence). Trimming pared 2 bases from V and 0 bases from J, leaving 15 bases between. CDR3: CASSIQAVRASTDTQYF. The CDR3, as DNA: TGTGCCAGTAGTATACAAGCGGTCCGTGCTAGCACAGATACGCAGTATTTT.

The chain combines TRBV6-5 with TRBJ2-7; no definite D call. The V end was cut by 2 bases, the J end by 4 bases, with 9 bases between. CDR1 is MNHEY, CDR2 SVGAGI, per germline. The CDR3 has 13 residues. The chain's CDR3 is CASSYSASYEQYF. CDR3 DNA sequence: TGTGCCAGCAGTTACAGCGCTTCTTACGAGCAGTACTTC.

This chain uses TRBV10-3 with TRBJ2-5, with TRBD1 identical over 8 bases. V trimming: 3 bases; J trimming: 3 bases; junction bases outside the gene matches: 6. The length of the CDR3 is 15 residues. The germline CDR1 and CDR2 sequences are ENHRY and SYGVKD. The CDR3 DNA is TGTGCCATCAGTGACCCCGGACAGGGCGAAGAGACCCAGTACTTC. Its translation is CAISDPGQGEETQYF.

The chain is built from TRBV12-3 or TRBV12-4 and TRBJ1-2; 9 nucleotides match TRBD1. After removal of 8 bases from V and 4 bases from J, the junction contained 14 bases not matched to a gene. The CDR3 contains 16 residues. The CDR3 region is CASGGTGRKERYGYTF. CDR3 sequence (DNA): TGTGCCAGCGGGGGGACAGGGAGGAAGGAACGCTATGGCTACACCTTC.

This clonotype was seen more than once but under ten times. The chain has TRBV20-1 and TRBJ2-6, with D unclear. The CDR3 covers 14 residues. V shed 5 bases and J shed 4 bases, with 12 bases lying between them. Germline CDR1 DFQATT, CDR2 SNEGSKA (reference sequence). The CDR3 region has the DNA TGCAGTGCTCCCTGGGATAGGGGGGCCAACGTCCTGACTTTC. Its protein product is CSAPWDRGANVLTF.

This clonotype was recorded at least ten times. V usage is TRBV7-9 and J usage is TRBJ2-6; a possible D gene is TRBD2 (6 bases). Germline-derived CDR1 and CDR2 are SEHNR and FQNEAQ (reference sequence). The CDR3 consists of 18 residues. V was pared by 5 bases and J by 0 bases, with 17 bases between. This chain's CDR3 is CASSRRGNGGSGANVLTF. The CDR3 coding sequence is TGTGCCAGCAGCCGTCGGGGGAACGGAGGCTCTGGGGCCAACGTCCTGACTTTC.

V gene TRBV19 combines with J gene TRBJ2-1; 12 bases fit TRBD2. J gave up 6 bases and V 7 bases, and 7 bases lay outside the gene matches. CDR1 is LNHDA and CDR2 is SQIVND in the germline V gene (reference sequence). The CDR3 runs 15 residues. The CDR3 DNA reads TGTGCCAGTACCGCACTAGCGGGAGGATTCAATGAGCAGTTCTTC. Its protein product is CASTALAGGFNEQFF.

The chain combines TRBV5-1 with TRBJ2-7, with 7 bases fitting TRBD1. This CDR3 is 14 amino acids long. V dropped 6 bases and J dropped 3; count of bases not matched to a gene: 9. In germline, CDR1 is SGHRS, CDR2 YFSETQ. In DNA, the CDR3 is TGCGCCAGCACCCGGACAGGAGATAACTACGAGCAGTACGTC. Amino acid sequence: CASTRTGDNYEQYV.

Comments on this clonotype: The junction departs from germline at one end; a sequencing error may be responsible. The genes are TRBV12-3 or TRBV12-4 and TRBJ2-7; 7 positions agree with TRBD2. The CDR3 is 12 residues long. DNA of the CDR3: TGTGCCAGCAGGGGACTATCCTACGAGCAGCACTTC. It codes for CASRGLSYEQHF.

The chain carries TRBV30 and TRBJ2-5; D not resolved. Germline CDR1 and CDR2: GTSNPN and SVGIG (reference sequence). V was shortened by 2 bases and J by 1 base, with 8 bases between the two germline ends. The CDR3 runs to 13 residues. The chain's CDR3 is CAWSTGSQETQYF. CDR3 coding DNA: TGTGCCTGGAGTACGGGCTCCCAAGAGACCCAGTACTTC.

The gene calls are TRBV19 and TRBJ2-2; tentatively, D is TRBD1 (7 bases). Germline CDR1 reads LNHDA; CDR2 reads SQIVND (reference sequence). Between the trimmed V and J ends, which lost 7 bases and 2 bases, there was a span of 17 bases. The CDR3 runs 16 residues. The CDR3 spells CASIPEGAVNTGELFF. CDR3 DNA: TGTGCCAGTATCCCGGAGGGGGCAGTTAACACCGGGGAGCTGTTTTTT.

This clonotype was picked up a small number of times. This sequence joins TRBV2 and TRBJ2-3; possible D gene TRBD1, 5 bases. The germline gives CDR1 SNHLY, CDR2 FYNNEI. V dropped 8 bases and J dropped 5 bases, with 11 bases sitting between them. This CDR3 is built from 12 residues. The chain's CDR3 is CASDQGIDTQYF. CDR3 nucleotide sequence: TGTGCCAGCGACCAGGGCATAGATACGCAGTATTTT. Full variable domain (missing parts from reference TRBV2 and TRBJ2-3): EPEVTQTPSHQVTQMGQEVILRCVPISNHLYFYWYRQILGQKVEFLVSFYNNEISEKSEIFDDQFSVERPDGSNFTLKIRSTKLEDSAMYFCASDQGIDTQYFGPGTRLTVL.

The chain couples TRBV15 to TRBJ2-7; D is ambiguous. The CDR3 is 15 residues long. V was shortened by 3 bases and J by 0 bases, with 12 bases between the two germline ends. Germline V gene data show CDR1 as LNHNV and CDR2 as YYDKDF (reference sequence). The CDR3 protein is CATSSALGASYEQYF. CDR3 sequence (DNA): TGTGCCACCAGCAGTGCCCTAGGTGCCTCCTACGAGCAGTACTTC.